One TCR beta chain is described in this entry. The antigen is undetermined. Profiling relied on immunoSEQ multiplex PCR, and the TCRdb table lists in-frame clones only, not all of them. The table has 85,000 to 100,000 clones, 93% seen once. The entry originates in a study of Tregs in tolerant kidney transplant recipients. Overall study results and limits: Findings come from small patient numbers and require larger validation. Some patients' samples used different primers over time, so nucleotide sequences weren't comparable.

CDR3 length equals 17 residues. Germline CDR1 and CDR2: GTSNPN and SVGIG (reference sequence). Unmatched junction bases numbered 10, after V lost 4 bases and J lost 1 base. Sequencing used CD4+ T cells from blood, obtained before the transplant. The V gene is TRBV30, the J gene TRBJ2-5, with 12 bases that match TRBD2. The clonotype originates from a human donor who received a combined kidney and bone marrow transplant. CDR3 DNA sequence: TGTGCCTGGACTAGACTAGCGGGGGTTCCTGCCCAAGAGACCCAGTACTTC. This gives the protein CAWTRLAGVPAQETQYF.